This T cell receptor beta chain comes out of a study of cytomegalovirus exposure and HLA in healthy donors. Notes on the study in general: Associated with cytomegalovirus, according to the listing, were around 170 TCR beta chains. A highly shared variant cluster was judged a likely technical artifact.

Primers for the PCR totalled 60 Vbeta and 13 Jbeta. Profiling relied on immunoSEQ multiplex PCR, and the TCRdb table lists in-frame clones only, not all of them. The sample shows roughly 110,000 clones, over 70% of them seen only once. This clone was seen more than once but under ten times. The antigen is not known. Sequencing used PBMCs. The origin of this receptor is a boy aged 5-17 years in good health and CMV-seronegative.

The CDR3 nucleotides read TGTGCCACCCGAGAGGGTGTCTACGAGCAGTACTTC. It specifies CATREGVYEQYF. J is TRBJ2-5 and V is TRBV28; TRBD2 might be the D (5 bases). The tail of the sequence fits TRBJ2-7 better, so the J call may be wrong. Germline assignment: CDR1 MDHEN and CDR2 SYDVKM. This CDR3 spans 12 amino acids.